The rows below give T cell receptor beta chains drawn from one sample of a study of graft-versus-host responses after intestinal transplantation. Only in-frame clones appear in the TCRdb table, and some are missing; sequencing was by immunoSEQ multiplex PCR. This sample has around 100,000 clones, with approximately 93% found just once. No antigen has been identified for these receptors. The sequences come from unstimulated CD8+ T cells sorted from spleen or lymph node cells, collected before intestinal transplant. Receptors originate from a human donor who received an intestinal transplant. Both conserved end residues are part of each CDR3. D genes are given only for firm matches. Not all rows give a size; the values are once, few, many and, for expanded clones, a class.

CDR3,DNA,D,size,V,J
CASSRTADGSYNEQFF,TGCGCCAGCAGCCGTACCGCGGACGGTTCCTACAATGAGCAGTTCTTC,.,.,TRBV4-1,TRBJ2-1
CASSLPPTNGNEQFF,TGTGCCAGCAGCTTACCACCAACCAACGGCAATGAGCAGTTCTTC,.,.,TRBV7-2,TRBJ2-1
CACTEGAGNEGYTF,TGTGCCTGTACGGAGGGGGCAGGGAATGAGGGCTACACCTTC,TRBD1,.,TRBV30,TRBJ1-2
CASSRDGAQGTNEKLFF,TGTGCCAGCAGTCGCGACGGGGCTCAGGGGACTAATGAAAAACTGTTTTTT,.,.,TRBV4-2,TRBJ1-4
CASSNIGQSYEQYF,TGTGCCAGCAGCAACATAGGACAGTCCTACGAGCAGTACTTC,.,.,TRBV5-4,TRBJ2-7
CASSSDTYEQYF,TGTGCCAGCAGCTCTGACACCTACGAGCAGTACTTC,.,.,TRBV7-9,TRBJ2-7
CASSFREGGYTF,TGTGCCAGCAGTTTCCGGGAGGGAGGCTACACCTTC,.,.,TRBV27,TRBJ1-2
CASSQEVTGNTIYF,TGTGCCAGCTCACAGGAGGTAACTGGAAACACCATATATTTT,.,.,TRBV9,TRBJ1-3
CASVRRGRETQYF,TGTGCCAGCGTCCGGAGGGGGCGAGAGACCCAGTACTTC,.,.,TRBV6-4,TRBJ2-5
CASRRTNEKLFF,TGTGCCAGCAGACGGACCAATGAAAAACTGTTTTTT,.,.,TRBV7-4,TRBJ1-4
CASSWGQGDEQYF,TGCGCCAGTAGCTGGGGACAGGGGGACGAGCAGTACTTC,TRBD1,.,TRBV5-1,TRBJ2-7
CASSGEDRGPTYNEQFF,TGTGCCAGCAGCGGAGAAGACAGGGGGCCGACCTACAATGAGCAGTTCTTC,TRBD1,.,TRBV9,TRBJ2-1
CTSSQVDRGSYEQYF,TGCACCAGCAGCCAAGTGGACAGGGGGTCCTACGAGCAGTACTTC,TRBD1,.,TRBV4-1,TRBJ2-7
CASGSWGEPTDTQYF,TGTGCTAGTGGTTCTTGGGGGGAGCCCACAGATACGCAGTATTTT,.,.,TRBV12-5,TRBJ2-3
CASSALAGGEQFF,TGTGCCAGCAGCGCACTAGCGGGGGGCGAGCAGTTCTTC,TRBD2,.,TRBV5-4,TRBJ2-1
CSVESEGQGGGFF,TGCAGCGTTGAGTCGGAGGGGCAAGGGGGGGGGTTCTTC,.,.,TRBV29-1,TRBJ2-1
CASSQGSTDEQFF,TGCGCCAGCAGCCAAGGTAGCACAGATGAGCAGTTCTTC,.,.,TRBV4-1,TRBJ2-1
CASSLGPGGLYEQYF,TGCGCCAGCAGCTTAGGTCCGGGGGGCCTTTACGAGCAGTACTTC,.,.,TRBV5-1,TRBJ2-7
CASLWGAEETQYF,TGTGCCAGCCTTTGGGGGGCTGAAGAGACCCAGTACTTC,.,.,TRBV5-5,TRBJ2-5
CASSEAIGDTEAFF,TGTGCCAGCAGTGAAGCGATCGGAGACACTGAAGCTTTCTTT,.,.,TRBV6-1,TRBJ1-1
CASSVDTPRGVWSYNSPLHF,TGTGCCAGCAGCGTAGACACCCCCCGGGGTGTTTGGTCCTATAATTCACCCCTCCACTTT,.,.,TRBV9,TRBJ1-6
CASSLSRGTEAFF,TGTGCCAGCAGTTTATCTCGAGGGACTGAAGCTTTCTTT,.,.,TRBV27,TRBJ1-1
CASSLGLAGSGYEQYF,TGTGCCAGCAGCTTGGGGCTAGCGGGTTCCGGATACGAGCAGTACTTC,TRBD2,.,TRBV5-6,TRBJ2-7
CASSFRGPEGLFF,TGTGCCAGCAGTTTTAGAGGACCCGAGGGGCTGTTTTTT,.,.,TRBV27,TRBJ2-2
CSALMNTEAFF,TGCAGTGCTCTCATGAACACTGAAGCTTTCTTT,.,.,TRBV20-1,TRBJ1-1
CASRDPRGGEETQYF,TGTGCCAGCAGGGATCCTCGCGGGGGGGAAGAGACCCAGTACTTC,TRBD2,.,TRBV2,TRBJ2-5
CASRGTGAHNEQFF,TGTGCCAGCCGGGGGACGGGGGCACACAATGAGCAGTTCTTC,.,few,TRBV6-5,TRBJ2-1
CAIPTEGYTF,TGTGCCATCCCGACGGAGGGCTACACCTTC,.,.,TRBV7-9,TRBJ1-2
CASSIDLPVRSGNTIYF,TGTGCCAGTAGTATAGATCTCCCCGTTCGTTCTGGAAACACCATATATTTT,.,.,TRBV19,TRBJ1-3
CASSAEGSGQGLSNYGYTF,TGTGCCAGCAGTGCTGAAGGCTCGGGACAGGGTCTTTCGAACTATGGCTACACCTTC,TRBD1,.,TRBV2,TRBJ1-2
CASSLEDKLFF,TGTGCCAGCAGCTTAGAGGACAAACTGTTTTTT,.,.,TRBV7-9,TRBJ1-4
CASSGGTGINEKLFF,TGCGCCAGCAGCGGAGGGACAGGGATTAATGAAAAACTGTTTTTT,TRBD1,.,TRBV5-1,TRBJ1-4
CASSPLGQGSTNEKLFF,TGTGCCAGCAGCCCATTGGGACAGGGGTCAACTAATGAAAAACTGTTTTTT,TRBD1,.,TRBV7-9,TRBJ1-4